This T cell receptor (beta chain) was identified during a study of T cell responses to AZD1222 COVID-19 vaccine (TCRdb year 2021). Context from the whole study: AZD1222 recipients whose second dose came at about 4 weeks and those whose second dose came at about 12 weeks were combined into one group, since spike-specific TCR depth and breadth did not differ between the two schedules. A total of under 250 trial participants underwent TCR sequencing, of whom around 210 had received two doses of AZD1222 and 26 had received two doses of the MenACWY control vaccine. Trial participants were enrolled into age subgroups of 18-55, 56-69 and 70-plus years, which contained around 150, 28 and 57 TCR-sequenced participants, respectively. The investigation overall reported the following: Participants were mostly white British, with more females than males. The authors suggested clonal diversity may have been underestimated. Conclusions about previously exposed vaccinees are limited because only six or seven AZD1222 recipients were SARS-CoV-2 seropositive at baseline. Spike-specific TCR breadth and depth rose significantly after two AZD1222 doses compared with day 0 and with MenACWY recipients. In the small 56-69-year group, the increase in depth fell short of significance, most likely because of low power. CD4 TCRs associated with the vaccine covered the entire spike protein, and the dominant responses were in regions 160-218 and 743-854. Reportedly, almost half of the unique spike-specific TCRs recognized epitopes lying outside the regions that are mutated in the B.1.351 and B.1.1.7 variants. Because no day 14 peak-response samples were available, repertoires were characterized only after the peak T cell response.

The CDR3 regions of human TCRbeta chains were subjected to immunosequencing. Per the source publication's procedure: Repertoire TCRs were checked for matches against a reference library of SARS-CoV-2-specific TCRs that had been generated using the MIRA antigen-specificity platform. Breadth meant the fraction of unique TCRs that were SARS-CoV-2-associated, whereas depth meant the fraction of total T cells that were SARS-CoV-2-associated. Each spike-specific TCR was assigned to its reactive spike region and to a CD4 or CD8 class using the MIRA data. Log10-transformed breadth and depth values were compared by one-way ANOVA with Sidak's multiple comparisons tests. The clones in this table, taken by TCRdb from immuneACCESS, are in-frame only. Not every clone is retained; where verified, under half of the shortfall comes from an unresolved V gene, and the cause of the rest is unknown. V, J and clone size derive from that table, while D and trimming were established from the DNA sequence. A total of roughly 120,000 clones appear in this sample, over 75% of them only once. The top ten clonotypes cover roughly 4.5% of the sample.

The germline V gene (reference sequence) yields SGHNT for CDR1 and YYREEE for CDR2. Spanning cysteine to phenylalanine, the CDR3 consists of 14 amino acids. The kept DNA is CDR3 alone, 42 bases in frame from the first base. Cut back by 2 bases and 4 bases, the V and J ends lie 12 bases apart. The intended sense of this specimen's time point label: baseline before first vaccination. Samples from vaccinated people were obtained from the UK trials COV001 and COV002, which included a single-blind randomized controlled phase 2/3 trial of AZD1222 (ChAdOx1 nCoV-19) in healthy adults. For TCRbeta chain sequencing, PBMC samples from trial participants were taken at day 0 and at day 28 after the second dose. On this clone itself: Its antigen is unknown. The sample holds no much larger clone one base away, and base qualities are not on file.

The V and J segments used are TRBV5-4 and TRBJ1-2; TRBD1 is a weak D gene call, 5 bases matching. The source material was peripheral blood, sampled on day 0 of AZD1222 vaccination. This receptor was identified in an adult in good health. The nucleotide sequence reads TGTGCCAGCAGCTTCCCCGGGGGAGCCTATGGCTACACCTTC. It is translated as CASSFPGGAYGYTF. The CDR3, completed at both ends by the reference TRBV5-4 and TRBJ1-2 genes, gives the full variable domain ETGVTQSPTHLIKTRGQQVTLRCSSQSGHNTVSWYQQALGQGPQFIFQYYREEENGRGNFPPRFSGLQFPNYSSELNVNALELDDSALYLCASSFPGGAYGYTFGSGTRLTVV.